What follows are 6 T cell receptor beta chains derived from one specimen sequenced in a study of blood T cell repertoires in COVID-19. TCRdb keeps only in-frame clones here, not all; method: immunoSEQ multiplex PCR. The sample has approximately 150,000 clones, 80% to 90% seen once. The sample taken for sequencing was peripheral blood. The receptors were sampled from a young man with COVID-19, enrolled during active disease.

The chain carries TRBV4-1 and TRBJ2-2, with 9 bases matching TRBD2. Germline V gene lookup returns CDR1 MGHRA and CDR2 YSYEKL. The CDR3 has 18 amino acids. J lost 2 bases, V lost 3 bases, and 10 bases had no gene match. CDR3 region: CASSHSRLAGANTGELFF. The CDR3 nucleotides read TGCGCCAGCAGCCATTCAAGATTAGCGGGGGCTAACACCGGGGAGCTGTTTTTT.

V usage is TRBV28 and J usage is TRBJ2-7, with 10 bases fitting TRBD1. The CDR3 runs to 16 residues. V was pared by 0 bases and J by 4 bases, with 6 bases of the junction left unmatched. Germline V gives CDR1 MDHEN, CDR2 SYDVKM. CDR3 in amino acids: CASSLWATGGVYEQYF. DNA for the CDR3: TGTGCCAGCAGTTTATGGGCGACAGGGGGCGTATACGAGCAGTACTTC.

V gene TRBV6-5 combines with J gene TRBJ1-2; 11 bases line up with TRBD1. The junction had 6 bases not matched to a gene; V was cut back by 4 bases and J by 8 bases. CDR1 and CDR2 (germline): MNHEY, SVGAGI. CDR3 length: 14 amino acids. The CDR3 DNA reads TGTGCCAGCAGTTCCCGGACAGGGGGCCGAGGCTACACCTTC. Translated: CASSSRTGGRGYTF.

This chain's CDR3 is CASTPGSGSYEQYF. The CDR3 region has the DNA TGTGCCAGCACCCCTGGGTCCGGGTCCTACGAGCAGTACTTC. This chain uses TRBV9 with TRBJ2-7; D gene unclear. Germline lookup yields CDR1 SGDLS and CDR2 YYNGEE. There are 14 residues in the CDR3. With 6 bases removed from V and 1 base from J, the gap between germline ends came to 14 bases.

The chain combines TRBV7-9 with TRBJ2-7, with TRBD1 matching 10 bases. The CDR3 is made up of 17 amino acids. Germline CDR1 and CDR2: SEHNR and FQNEAQ (reference sequence). The V and J ends lost 1 base and 2 bases, in that order; junction bases with no gene match: 8. For the CDR3, the DNA is TGTGCCAGCAGCTTAGGTTGGGACAGGGGTTTTACCTACGAGCAGTACTTC. Protein product: CASSLGWDRGFTYEQYF.

The chain recombines TRBV19 with TRBJ2-7; D unclear. The CDR3 consists of 12 residues. V gave up 5 bases and J gave up 3 bases, with 8 bases separating them. Per the germline V gene, CDR1 is LNHDA and CDR2 is SQIVND (reference sequence). The CDR3 reads CASSPDIYEQYF. In DNA, the CDR3 is TGTGCCAGTAGTCCTGACATCTACGAGCAGTACTTC.